Sequencing of this TCR beta chain was carried out in a study of cytomegalovirus exposure and HLA in healthy donors. Whole-study context: Most genotyped donors, around four fifths of around 370, had Caucasian-associated genetic ancestry.

Primers: 60 Vbeta forward and 13 Jbeta reverse. Using immunoSEQ multiplex PCR, the repertoire was profiled, and TCRdb retains in-frame clones only, with some absent. The sample gives around 150,000 clones, around four fifths of which show up once; about 4% is in the top ten. This clone was found a few times. What it binds is not known. The study, taken as a whole, reports: What TCR beta sequences reportedly achieved was accurate prediction of HLA-A and HLA-B alleles in most subjects. One later analysis reportedly identified an Asian-associated ancestry cluster that showed fewer N-insertions than the 666-donor mean.

This receptor was taken from a man aged 45-60 years in good health and CMV-seropositive. The sequencing sample was made of PBMCs.

CDR3 sequence reads: CASSPQGQYF. The CDR3 DNA reads TGTGCCAGCAGCCCGCAGGGGCAGTACTTC. The J gene is TRBJ2-7, the V gene TRBV7-3; TRBD1 is a possible D gene (5 bases). Germline CDR1 SGHTA, CDR2 FQGTGA. The CDR3 extends over 10 amino acids. The V end lost 5 bases, the J end lost 9 bases, and 8 bases lay between the germline ends.